This TCR beta chain was captured in a study of beta chain features in type 1 diabetes (dated by TCRdb to 2016 to 2019). Looking at the study overall: Mean age, gender distribution, total cell number and subset yield did not differ between patients and healthy donors. A total of about 100 million sorted cells were examined across all samples, and RNA yield correlated strongly with the number of cells per subset. The study compared the TCRB repertoires of sorted circulating CD4+ T cell subsets in recently diagnosed type 1 diabetes patients with those in matched healthy donors. Naive and central memory subsets were obtained from all 30 or so donors, but regulatory and stem cell-like memory subsets were isolated from only 8 patients and roughly 8 healthy donors. The study at large found these results: Sequencing cDNA rather than genomic DNA could over-represent highly expressing activated cells, although activation and CD3 levels did not differ between groups. Naive, central memory and regulatory TCRB repertoires appeared to be more alike among patients than among healthy donors. At VDJ recombination sites, patients with type 1 diabetes made fewer insertions and deleted more nucleotides, a pattern implying thymic rearrangement abnormalities. PCR may preferentially amplify shorter templates, but because patient and control samples were amplified and corrected together, any resulting skew would affect both groups equally. Only small numbers of individuals were included in the HLA sub-analyses, which left unresolved whether HLA type had any influence on TCRB rearrangement. Type 1 diabetes patients showed a moderate but significant shortening of TCRB CDR3 length in all four CD4+ subsets.

A single peripheral blood draw of about 116 mL on average was collected from each donor into heparinised tubes. Using a panel that included CD45RO, CCR7, CD25, CD127, CD95 and CD27, naive, central memory, regulatory and stem cell-like memory CD4+ T cells were sorted on a BD FACSAria II. Purity was above 95% for every sorted population. PBMCs were isolated immediately by Lymphoprep density gradient centrifugation and stained directly without culture. To minimize batch effects, samples were stained and sorted in pairs, one healthy donor with one patient per experiment. The germline V gene supplies CDR1 SGHTA and CDR2 FQGTGA. The junction shows trimming of 2 bases on V and 2 bases on J, plus 19 bases between the germline ends. The CDR3 goes from the cysteine to the phenylalanine over 17 residues. The sequence is cut down to CDR3 DNA, 51 bases in frame from base 1. All of the isolated RNA was reverse transcribed with the High Capacity cDNA Reverse Transcription Kit, so expressed TCRB transcripts were sequenced. Deep immunoSEQ sequencing was applied to naive, central memory and regulatory T cell samples, giving an average of approximately 3.8 million total reads per sample. After sorted cells were lysed in RLT buffer, RNA was extracted with DNase-treated RNeasy Micro or Mini kits, with the choice depending on cell number. Each cell subset was processed on its own to prevent cross-contamination, while patient and healthy donor samples were processed together. The immunoSEQ multiplex PCR was used to amplify TCRB sequences from cDNA, generating 87-bp fragments that spanned the CDR3 region. Sequencing of the amplicons was performed on the Illumina HiSeq platform. From the authors' description of their analysis: Synthetic template baselines were used to correct PCR bias computationally, reads within Hamming distance 2 were collapsed, and singletons that could not be merged were discarded. Reads were aligned against IMGT so that V, D and J genes, CDR3 length and insertions or deletions at six rearrangement sites could be assigned. Within each subset, clonotype counts were normalized to sorted cell number, after which true diversity and Gini coefficients were computed with the tcR R package. The overlap coefficient, calculated on TCRB nucleotide sequences, was used to measure repertoire sharing. Out-of-frame TCRB sequences from naive cells were analyzed to stand in for the pre-selection repertoire. Drawn from immuneACCESS, this table holds only the in-frame rearrangements with V and J called that TCRdb kept. Clones are partly lost; checked studies trace under half to an unresolved V gene and leave the rest unexplained. V and J calls and clone size are those listed in that table; D and trimming were worked out from the DNA. This sample is represented by hundreds of thousands of clones; roughly 12% of them were singletons. The ten largest clones capture 0.02% to 0.025% of the sample.

Concerning this clone itself: Its antigen remains undetermined. One base away there is no much larger clone; base qualities are not given.

The clonotype was recovered from a young man with type 1 diabetes. Sequences were obtained from naive CD4+ T cells from blood. Interpreted using the paper, the cell subset or site label stands for: true naive CD4+ T cells. Recombination linked TRBV7-3 to TRBJ2-7; a tentative D call is TRBD2 (5 bases match). Here the CDR3 is given as CASSLEGGGWPTYEQYF. The DNA sequence reads TGTGCCAGCAGCTTAGAAGGAGGCGGGTGGCCGACCTACGAGCAGTACTTC.